One sample yielded the 9 T cell receptor beta chains listed below, sequenced in a study of T cell responses to AZD1222 COVID-19 vaccine. Profiled with immunoSEQ multiplex PCR; TCRdb holds only in-frame clones, not every one. The sample has roughly 140,000 clones, roughly nine tenths seen once. This specimen consisted of peripheral blood, obtained 28 days after the second AZD1222 dose. The source is an adult who received the AZD1222 COVID-19 vaccine.

V usage is TRBV7-2 and J usage is TRBJ1-5, with D hard to call. V lost 3 bases and J lost 2, with 8 bases in between. Germline CDR1 SGHTA, CDR2 FQGNSA. The CDR3 extends over 14 amino acids. The CDR3 region has the DNA TGTGCCAGCAGCTTTAACAGAGGCAATCAGCCCCAGCATTTT. Translating gives CASSFNRGNQPQHF.

This chain uses TRBV7-2 with TRBJ1-4, with D maybe TRBD1 (5 bases). V was clipped by 5 bases and J by 2 bases, with 12 bases between them. The CDR3 sequence is 15 residues long. Looked up from germline, CDR1 is SGHTA and CDR2 is FQGNSA. The CDR3 reads CASSVDRATNEKLFF. CDR3 sequence (DNA): TGTGCCAGCAGCGTAGACAGAGCTACTAATGAAAAACTGTTTTTT. The full variable domain, completed using reference TRBV7-2 and TRBJ1-4, is GAGVSQSPSNKVTEKGKDVELRCDPISGHTALYWYRQSLGQGLEFLIYFQGNSAPDKSGLPSDRFSAERTGGSVSTLTIQRTQQEDSAVYLCASSVDRATNEKLFFGSGTQLSVL.

The V and J genes are TRBV19 and TRBJ1-5; D is ambiguous. The CDR3 has 14 residues. V was trimmed by 1 base and J by 0 bases, leaving 4 bases between them. The germline gives CDR1 LNHDA, CDR2 SQIVND (reference sequence). The CDR3 loop is CASSIVNSNQPQHF. CDR3 DNA sequence: TGTGCCAGTAGTATAGTCAATAGCAATCAGCCCCAGCATTTT.

The CDR3 loop reads CASSLDSNQPQHF. For the CDR3, the DNA is TGTGCCAGCAGCTTGGATAGCAATCAGCCCCAGCATTTT. The chain links TRBV5-4 to TRBJ1-5; D is ambiguous. Trimming pared 0 bases from V and 0 bases from J, leaving 1 base between. CDR1 SGHNT and CDR2 YYREEE come from the germline V gene (reference sequence). CDR3 length: 13 residues.

V is TRBV15 and J is TRBJ1-6, with a possible D match to TRBD1 (5 bases). The CDR3 is made up of 18 amino acids. Deletions cut 0 bases from V and 0 bases from J, with 12 bases between. In germline, CDR1 is LNHNV, CDR2 YYDKDF (reference sequence). This chain's CDR3 is CATSRDRDLSSYNSPLHF. DNA for the CDR3: TGTGCCACCAGCAGAGATAGGGACCTGAGCTCCTATAATTCACCCCTCCACTTT.

This chain connects TRBV3-1 (or the pseudogene TRBV3-2) to TRBJ2-2; D not certain. Germline CDR1 reads LGHDT; CDR2 reads YNNKEL (reference sequence). The CDR3 covers 13 residues. V was pared by 2 bases and J by 6 bases, with 7 bases between. The CDR3, as DNA: TGTGCCAGCAGCCAACGCGACGCCGGGGAGCTGTTTTTT. Encoded protein: CASSQRDAGELFF.

The chain couples TRBV19 to TRBJ2-2; D gene ambiguous. This CDR3 is 12 amino acids long. From germline, CDR1 is LNHDA and CDR2 SQIVND (reference sequence). V was shortened by 2 bases and J by 6 bases, with 4 bases between the two germline ends. The CDR3 nucleotides are TGTGCCAGTAGTATACAACCCGGGGAGCTGTTTTTT. Translated, it gives CASSIQPGELFF.

The gene calls are TRBV19 and TRBJ1-5; D remains ambiguous. CDR3 size: 20 residues. Germline V CDR1 and CDR2: LNHDA, SQIVND (reference sequence). With 7 bases removed from V and 1 base from J, the gap between germline ends came to 29 bases. The chain's CDR3 is CASTSQWAGTRSTSNQPQHF. The CDR3 DNA is TGTGCCAGTACCTCACAGTGGGCCGGCACGCGGAGTACGAGCAATCAGCCCCAGCATTTT.

V gene TRBV28 combines with J gene TRBJ1-1, with D tentatively TRBD1 (6 bases). V dropped 6 bases and J dropped 4 bases, with 21 bases sitting between them. Per the germline V gene, CDR1 is MDHEN and CDR2 is SYDVKM. The CDR3 is 16 amino acids. The CDR3 sequence is CASRSRALRGFTEAFF. The DNA for the CDR3 is TGTGCCAGCAGATCTAGGGCCTTGAGGGGGTTCACTGAAGCTTTCTTT.